This T cell receptor (beta chain) was captured by sequencing in a study of hypomethylating agent response in myelodysplastic syndrome. Study as a whole: Patients with myelodysplastic syndrome were several male and 2 female. Whole-study results and caveats: Possible novel MDS antigen recognition by shared GLIPH2 clusters needs experimental validation.

The repertoire was sequenced with immunoSEQ multiplex PCR; TCRdb's copy has only in-frame clones and lacks some. The table includes around 1,000 clones, around 80% detected once. In the case of this clone: Antigen unknown.

This CDR3 spans 17 amino acids. Trimming removed 2 bases from V and 3 bases from J; junction bases left unmatched: 10. The germline V gene has CDR1 GTSNPN and CDR2 SVGIG (reference sequence). This sequence was found in a human donor with myelodysplastic syndrome. Source: bone marrow, taken before or after starting hypomethylating agent treatment for myelodysplastic syndrome (not recorded which). The J gene is TRBJ1-1, the V gene TRBV30; 12 bases match TRBD1. CDR3 in amino acids: CAWSPSGTGGFHTEAFF. CDR3 sequence (DNA): TGTGCCTGGAGTCCTTCCGGGACAGGGGGCTTCCACACTGAAGCTTTCTTT.